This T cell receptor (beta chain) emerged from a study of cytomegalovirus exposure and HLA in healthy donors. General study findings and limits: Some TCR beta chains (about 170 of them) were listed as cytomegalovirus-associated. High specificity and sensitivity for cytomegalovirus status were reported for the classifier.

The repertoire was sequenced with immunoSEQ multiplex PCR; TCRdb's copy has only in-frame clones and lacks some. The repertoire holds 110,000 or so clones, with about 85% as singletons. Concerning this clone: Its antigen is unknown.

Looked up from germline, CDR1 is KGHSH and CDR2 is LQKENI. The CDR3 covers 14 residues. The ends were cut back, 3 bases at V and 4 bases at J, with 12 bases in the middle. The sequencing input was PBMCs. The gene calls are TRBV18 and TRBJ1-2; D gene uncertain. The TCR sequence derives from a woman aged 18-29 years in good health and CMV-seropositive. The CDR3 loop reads CASSPERLSYGYTF. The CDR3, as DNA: TGTGCCAGCTCACCGGAACGACTTAGCTATGGCTACACCTTC.